This is a list of T cell receptor beta chains from one sample in a study of CD8+CD57+ T cells in acquired aplastic anemia. TCRdb ran MiXCR on the reads and lists one entry per CDR3 protein. Of approximately 170,000 distinct CDR3 sequences detected, about 60% appear once; the ten largest clones hold 35% to 50%. Sequencing was performed on sorted CD4+, CD8+, or CD8+CD57+ T cells (not recorded which) from PBMCs. The source is a human donor in good health. Each CDR3 is given with its conserved first and last residue. A D gene is named only where the DNA matches it firmly. Size tells how often a clone was seen (once, few, many) or the class of an expanded clone, and some rows leave it out.

J: TRBJ1-2; V: TRBV30; size: few; D: -; CDR3: CAWSGGAGDLSNYGYTF; DNA: TGTGCCTGGAGTGGGGGGGCTGGGGACCTCAGCAACTATGGCTACACCTTC
J: TRBJ1-5; V: TRBV20-1; size: -; D: -; CDR3: CSATMGDQPQHF; DNA: TGCAGTGCTACCATGGGCGATCAGCCCCAGCATTTT
J: TRBJ2-7; V: TRBV7-2; size: -; D: -; CDR3: CASSVGGGIAFYEQYF; DNA: TGTGCCAGCAGCGTAGGGGGGGGCATCGCTTTCTACGAGCAGTACTTC
J: TRBJ1-1; V: TRBV12-5; size: many; D: -; CDR3: CASGPLGSSEAFF; DNA: TGTGCTAGTGGTCCCTTGGGGTCGTCTGAAGCTTTCTTT
J: TRBJ2-1; V: TRBV20-1; size: many; D: TRBD1; CDR3: CSARDHSPGQGFGNEQFF; DNA: TGCAGTGCTAGAGATCATAGTCCGGGACAGGGATTTGGGAATGAGCAGTTCTTC
J: TRBJ2-7; V: TRBV7-2; size: -; D: TRBD1; CDR3: CASSLGPGQGFYEQYF; DNA: TGTGCCAGCAGCTTAGGCCCGGGACAGGGGTTCTACGAGCAGTACTTC
J: TRBJ1-2; V: TRBV7-6; size: once; D: -; CDR3: CASSLASVANYGYTF; DNA: TGTGCCAGCAGCTTAGCTTCAGTAGCTAACTATGGCTACACCTTC
J: TRBJ1-2; V: TRBV18; size: -; D: TRBD1; CDR3: CASSPRTTGMHGYTF; DNA: TGTGCCAGCTCACCACGAACGACAGGGATGCATGGCTACACCTTC
J: TRBJ2-7; V: TRBV5-6; size: many; D: -; CDR3: CASSKGLYEQYF; DNA: TGTGCCAGCAGCAAGGGACTTTACGAGCAGTACTTC
J: TRBJ2-2; V: TRBV7-3; size: -; D: TRBD1; CDR3: CASSLTGGSTGELFF; DNA: TGTGCCAGCAGCTTAACAGGGGGCAGCACCGGGGAGCTGTTTTTT
J: TRBJ2-5; V: TRBV10-3; size: -; D: TRBD2; CDR3: CAISLLAGWRGRYLQETQYF; DNA: TGTGCCATCAGCCTTTTAGCGGGGTGGCGTGGGAGATACTTACAAGAGACCCAGTACTTC
J: TRBJ1-5; V: TRBV12-3/TRBV12-4; size: -; D: TRBD1; CDR3: CASSLSGTGDLWSNQPQHF; DNA: TGTGCCAGCAGTTTGTCGGGGACAGGGGACCTGTGGAGCAATCAGCCCCAGCATTTT
J: TRBJ2-7; V: TRBV13; size: many; D: TRBD2; CDR3: CASSLGREGLYEQYF; DNA: TGTGCCAGCAGCTTAGGACGGGAGGGCCTTTACGAGCAGTACTTC
J: TRBJ1-5; V: TRBV7-3; size: -; D: -; CDR3: CASRGEGSQPQHF; DNA: TGTGCCAGCAGGGGGGAAGGCAGTCAGCCCCAGCATTTT
J: TRBJ2-7; V: TRBV11-2; size: -; D: -; CDR3: CASSNRETYEQYF; DNA: TGTGCCAGCAGCAACCGGGAGACCTACGAGCAGTACTTC
J: TRBJ1-1; V: TRBV29-1; size: many; D: -; CDR3: CSVFKAGTEAFF; DNA: TGCAGCGTCTTCAAGGCCGGCACTGAAGCTTTCTTT
J: TRBJ1-2; V: TRBV7-2; size: -; D: -; CDR3: CASSLVVQSTVHGYTF; DNA: TGTGCCAGCAGCTTGGTTGTCCAGTCGACCGTCCATGGCTACACCTTC
J: TRBJ2-7; V: TRBV7-9; size: once; D: TRBD2; CDR3: CASSLGRAGGGSYEQYF; DNA: TGCGCCAGCAGCTTGGGCCGTGCGGGGGGGGGCTCCTACGAGCAGTACTTC
J: TRBJ1-5; V: TRBV7-9; size: -; D: -; CDR3: CASRTPAGDHNQPQHF; DNA: TGTGCCAGCAGGACCCCGGCAGGGGACCACAATCAGCCTCAGCATTTT
J: TRBJ2-2; V: TRBV24-1; size: once; D: -; CDR3: CATSDFQTGELFF; DNA: TGTGCCACCAGTGATTTTCAGACCGGGGAGCTGTTTTTT
J: TRBJ1-2; V: TRBV6-6; size: once; D: -; CDR3: CASSTKGGYTF; DNA: TGTGCCAGCAGTACTAAAGGGGGCTACACCTTC
J: TRBJ2-7; V: TRBV2; size: -; D: -; CDR3: CASSVIGGQYF; DNA: TGTGCCAGCAGTGTTATCGGGGGGCAGTACTTC
J: TRBJ2-5; V: TRBV20-1; size: -; D: TRBD1; CDR3: CSARDSRQETQYF; DNA: TGCAGTGCCCGGGACAGTAGGCAAGAGACCCAGTACTTC
J: TRBJ2-5; V: TRBV5-4; size: -; D: -; CDR3: CASSLTATETQYF; DNA: TGTGCCAGCAGCTTGACAGCTACGGAGACCCAGTACTTC
J: TRBJ2-3; V: TRBV20-1; size: once; D: -; CDR3: CSAQEGADTQYF; DNA: TGCAGTGCTCAGGAGGGCGCAGATACGCAGTATTTT
J: TRBJ2-2; V: TRBV4-1; size: many; D: TRBD1; CDR3: CAAGRGLNTGELFF; DNA: TGCGCCGCAGGCAGGGGGCTGAACACCGGGGAGCTGTTTTTT
J: TRBJ2-1; V: TRBV15; size: few; D: -; CDR3: CATSRDGSGEQFF; DNA: TGTGCCACCAGCAGAGATGGGTCGGGTGAGCAGTTCTTC
J: TRBJ1-1; V: TRBV28; size: -; D: -; CDR3: CASSWRPGFVDTEAFF; DNA: TGTGCCAGCAGTTGGCGGCCAGGGTTCGTAGACACTGAAGCTTTCTTT
J: TRBJ2-7; V: TRBV6-1; size: -; D: TRBD1; CDR3: CASSAEGDRAYEQYF; DNA: TGTGCCAGCAGTGCGGAAGGGGACAGAGCCTACGAGCAGTACTTC